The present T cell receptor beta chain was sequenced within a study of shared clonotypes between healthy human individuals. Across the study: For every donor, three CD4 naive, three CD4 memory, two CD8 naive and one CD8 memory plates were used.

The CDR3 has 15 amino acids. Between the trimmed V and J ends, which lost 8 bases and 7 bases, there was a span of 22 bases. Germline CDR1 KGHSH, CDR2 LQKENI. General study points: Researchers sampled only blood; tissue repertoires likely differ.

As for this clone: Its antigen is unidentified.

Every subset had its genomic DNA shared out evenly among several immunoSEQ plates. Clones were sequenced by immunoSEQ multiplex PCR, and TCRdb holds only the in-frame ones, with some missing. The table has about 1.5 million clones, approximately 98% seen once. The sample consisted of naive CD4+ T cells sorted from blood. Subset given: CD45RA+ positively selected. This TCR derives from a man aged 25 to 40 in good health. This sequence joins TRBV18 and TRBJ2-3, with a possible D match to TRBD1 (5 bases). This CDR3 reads CASLQVAGSLHTQYF. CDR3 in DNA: TGTGCCAGCCTACAGGTCGCAGGGTCCCTGCATACGCAGTATTTT.